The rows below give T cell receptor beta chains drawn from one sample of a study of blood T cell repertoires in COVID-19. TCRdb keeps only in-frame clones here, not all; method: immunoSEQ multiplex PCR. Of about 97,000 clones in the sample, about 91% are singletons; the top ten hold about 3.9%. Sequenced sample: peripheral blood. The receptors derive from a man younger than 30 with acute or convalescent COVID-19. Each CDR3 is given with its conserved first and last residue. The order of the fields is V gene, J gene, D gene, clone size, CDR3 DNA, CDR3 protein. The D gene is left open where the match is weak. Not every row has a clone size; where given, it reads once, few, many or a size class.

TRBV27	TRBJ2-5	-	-	TGTGCCAGCAGTATCAGGGGATTTCAAGAGACCCAGTACTTC	CASSIRGFQETQYF
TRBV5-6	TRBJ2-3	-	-	TGTGCCAGCAGCCCACCCTCGCGGCGAGATACGCAGTATTTT	CASSPPSRRDTQYF
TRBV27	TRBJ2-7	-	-	TGTGCCAGCAGTCCGTCGTCTAGCGTGAGCTTCTACGAGCAGTACTTC	CASSPSSSVSFYEQYF
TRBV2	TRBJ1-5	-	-	TGTGCCAGCAGTGATGGCAGGGGTAATCAGCCCCAGCATTTT	CASSDGRGNQPQHF
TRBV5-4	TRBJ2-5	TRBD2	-	TGTGCCAGCAGCGTCCCGGGACTACTCGAGACCCAGTACTTC	CASSVPGLLETQYF
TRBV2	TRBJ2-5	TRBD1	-	TGTGCCAGCAGTGTGACAGGGATAGAAGAGACCCAGTACTTC	CASSVTGIEETQYF
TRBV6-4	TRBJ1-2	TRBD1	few	TGTGCCAGCAGTGACAGACGGACAGGGACGGGAGGCTACACCTTC	CASSDRRTGTGGYTF
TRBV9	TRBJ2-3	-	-	TGTGCCAGCAGCGTAGGCTCGACTATGCGCACAGATACGCAGTATTTT	CASSVGSTMRTDTQYF
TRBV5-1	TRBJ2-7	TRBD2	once	TGCGCCAGCAGCTTGGAAGGGAGGGCGTACGAGCAGTACTTC	CASSLEGRAYEQYF
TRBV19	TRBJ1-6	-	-	TGTGCCAGTAGTATGGGGAGGGACGGTTCACCCCTCCACTTT	CASSMGRDGSPLHF
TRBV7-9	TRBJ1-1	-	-	TGTGCCAGCAGCCGTCCTGAGACAGGGAACACTGAAGCTTTCTTT	CASSRPETGNTEAFF
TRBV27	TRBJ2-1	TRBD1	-	TGTGCCAGCATCAGGGACAGGGAGGGCCTCGATGAGCAGTTCTTC	CASIRDREGLDEQFF
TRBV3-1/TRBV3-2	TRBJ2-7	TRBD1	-	TGTGCCAGCAGCCAAGACCTATGGGGACAGGGGGCTGGCGAGCAGTACTTC	CASSQDLWGQGAGEQYF
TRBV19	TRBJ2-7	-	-	TGTGCCATTCAGGGTTACGAGCAGTACTTC	CAIQGYEQYF
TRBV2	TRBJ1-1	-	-	TGTGCCAGCAGTGAAGTAGGGGCGAACACTGAAGCTTTCTTT	CASSEVGANTEAFF
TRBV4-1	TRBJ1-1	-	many	TGCGCCAGCAGTCGAGACACTGAAGCTTTCTTT	CASSRDTEAFF
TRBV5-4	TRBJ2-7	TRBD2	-	TGTGCCAGCAGCTTAGGTCTAGCGGGAGGGAGGAGCTCCTACGAGCAGTACTTC	CASSLGLAGGRSSYEQYF
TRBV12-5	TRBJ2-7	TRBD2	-	TGTGCTAGTGGTTTGTCTAACGGGAGGGCCTACGAGCAGTACTTC	CASGLSNGRAYEQYF
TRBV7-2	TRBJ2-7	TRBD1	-	TGTGCCAGCAGCTACCCGGACAGGGCTCGCTACGAGCAGTACTTC	CASSYPDRARYEQYF
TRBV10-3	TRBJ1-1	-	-	TGTGCCATCAGTGAAAGGGGGGGGGAGACTGAAGCTTTCTTT	CAISERGGETEAFF
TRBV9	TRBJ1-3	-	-	TGTGCCAGCAGCGTAGCTATGGGGGCTTCTGGAAACACCATATATTTT	CASSVAMGASGNTIYF
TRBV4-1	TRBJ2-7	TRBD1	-	TGCGCCAGCAGCCAAGAAGGACAGGGCCTCAGGGTCGAGCAGTACTTC	CASSQEGQGLRVEQYF
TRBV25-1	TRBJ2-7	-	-	TGTGCCAGCAGTTTGTCCGGGTCGTCCTACGAGCAGTACTTC	CASSLSGSSYEQYF
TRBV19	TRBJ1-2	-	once	TGTGCCAGTAGTATGTCAGGGCCTAACTATGGCTACACCTTC	CASSMSGPNYGYTF
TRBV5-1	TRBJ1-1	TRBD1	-	TGCGCCAGCAGCCCTTCGACAGGGCCTCGGAACACTGAAGCTTTCTTT	CASSPSTGPRNTEAFF
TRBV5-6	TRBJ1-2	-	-	TGTGCCAGCAGCTTGGGTCCGGGCAGGGACTACACCTTC	CASSLGPGRDYTF
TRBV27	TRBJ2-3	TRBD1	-	TGTGCCAGCAGTCCGAGGACAGGGGGCCACACAGATACGCAGTATTTT	CASSPRTGGHTDTQYF
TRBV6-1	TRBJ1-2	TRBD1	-	TGTGCCAGCAGTGAAGCGACAGGACAGGGGCTTGGCTACACCTTC	CASSEATGQGLGYTF
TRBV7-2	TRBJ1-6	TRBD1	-	TGTGCCAGCAGCTTAGGGACAGGCGCCCGGGGAACACCCCTCCACTTT	CASSLGTGARGTPLHF
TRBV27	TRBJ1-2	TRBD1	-	TGTGCCAGCAGTCCCACGGGACAGGGAGGGTTGGATGGCTACACCTTC	CASSPTGQGGLDGYTF
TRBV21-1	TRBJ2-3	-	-	TGTGCCAGCAGCAAGAGGCTAGCGGGGGTCCGACAGTATTTT	CASSKRLAGVRQYF
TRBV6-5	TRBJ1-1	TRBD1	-	TGTGCCAGCATCAGGGGGCCCAACACTGAAGCTTTCTTT	CASIRGPNTEAFF
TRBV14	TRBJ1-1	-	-	TGTGCCAGCAGCCTTACAGGGAACACTGAAGCTTTCTTT	CASSLTGNTEAFF
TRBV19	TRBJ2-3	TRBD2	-	TGTGCCAGTAGCTCTAGCGGGGGTAGCACAGATACGCAGTATTTT	CASSSSGGSTDTQYF
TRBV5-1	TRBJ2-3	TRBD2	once	TGCGCCAGCAGCTTGGCCGAAATAGCGGGAGGCACAGATACGCAGTATTTT	CASSLAEIAGGTDTQYF
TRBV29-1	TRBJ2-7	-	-	TGCAGCGCCGTAGACCGACAGGCCCTCCCCAGCGAGCAGTACTTC	CSAVDRQALPSEQYF
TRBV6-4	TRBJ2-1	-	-	TGTGCCAGCAGTTACAGGGCTGGGTACTATGAGCAGTTCTTC	CASSYRAGYYEQFF
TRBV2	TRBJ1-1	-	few	TGTGCCAGCAGTGAAGCGATCAGGGGCCGAGAAGCTTTCTTT	CASSEAIRGREAFF
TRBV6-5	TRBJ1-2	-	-	TGTGCCAGCAGTTACGATCCGCCAGGGGTCTATGGCTACACCTTC	CASSYDPPGVYGYTF
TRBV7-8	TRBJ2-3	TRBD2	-	TGTGCCAGCAGCCCAGGGACTAGCCTTATAACAGATACGCAGTATTTT	CASSPGTSLITDTQYF
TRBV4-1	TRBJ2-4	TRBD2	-	TGCGCCAGCAGCCAAGAGTCTAGCGGGAGTCTGAGAAACATTCAGTACTTC	CASSQESSGSLRNIQYF
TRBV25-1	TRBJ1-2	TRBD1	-	TGTGCCAGCAGTCACGGACAGGGGAGATATGGCTACACCTTC	CASSHGQGRYGYTF
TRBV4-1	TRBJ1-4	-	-	TGCGCCAGCAGCCAAGACAGCGGAATGCTCGCGGGGGGCTCTAATGAAAAACTGTTTTTT	CASSQDSGMLAGGSNEKLFF
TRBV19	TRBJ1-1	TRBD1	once	TGTGCCAGTAGTAACCGGCGGGCAGGGGGCGAGGGCCCAAACACTGAAGCTTTCTTT	CASSNRRAGGEGPNTEAFF
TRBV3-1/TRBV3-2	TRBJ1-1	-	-	TGTGCCAGCAGCCAAGTGGCAGGGGCCTCTAAAGCTTTCTTT	CASSQVAGASKAFF
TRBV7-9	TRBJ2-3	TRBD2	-	TGTGCCAGCAGCTCCGGGACTAGCTGGTCCACAGATACGCAGTATTTT	CASSSGTSWSTDTQYF
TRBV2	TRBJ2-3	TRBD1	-	TGTGCCAGGGCGGTACAGGGGAAGAGCACAGATACGCAGTATTTT	CARAVQGKSTDTQYF
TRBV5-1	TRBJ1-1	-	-	TGCGCCAGCTCGAGCGGAATGAACACTGAAGCTTTCTTT	CASSSGMNTEAFF
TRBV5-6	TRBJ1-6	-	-	TGTGCCAGCAGCTCCGAGGGGGGGCGCTGGGATTCACCCCTCCACTTT	CASSSEGGRWDSPLHF
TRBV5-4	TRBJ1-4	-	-	TGTGCCAGCAGCTTGGACCCGGGTTTAACTAATGAAAAACTGTTTTTT	CASSLDPGLTNEKLFF
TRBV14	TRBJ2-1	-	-	TGTGCCAGCAGCCAATACCGGGACACCCGGGGCAATGAGCAGTTCTTC	CASSQYRDTRGNEQFF